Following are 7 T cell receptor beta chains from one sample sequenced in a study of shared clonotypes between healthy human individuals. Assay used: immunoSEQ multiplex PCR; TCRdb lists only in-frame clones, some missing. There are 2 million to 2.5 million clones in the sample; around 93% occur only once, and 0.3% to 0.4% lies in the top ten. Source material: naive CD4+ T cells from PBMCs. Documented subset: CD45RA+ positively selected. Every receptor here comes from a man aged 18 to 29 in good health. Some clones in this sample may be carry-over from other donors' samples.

The DNA for the CDR3 is TGTGCCAGCAGCCCTCGGGGGGCTCCTTACAATGAGCAGTTCTTC. Encoded protein: CASSPRGAPYNEQFF. The chain is built from TRBV28 and TRBJ2-1, with D perhaps TRBD2 (7 bases). The CDR3 consists of 15 residues. Trimming took 6 bases from V and 4 from J, leaving 16 bases between them. Germline assignment: CDR1 MDHEN and CDR2 SYDVKM.

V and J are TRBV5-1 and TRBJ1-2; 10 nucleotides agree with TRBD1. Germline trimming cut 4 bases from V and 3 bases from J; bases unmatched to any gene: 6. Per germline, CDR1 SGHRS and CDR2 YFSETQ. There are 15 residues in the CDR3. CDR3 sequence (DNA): TGCGCCAGCAGCCTCTGGACAGGGGGGGACTATGGCTACACCTTC. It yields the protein CASSLWTGGDYGYTF.

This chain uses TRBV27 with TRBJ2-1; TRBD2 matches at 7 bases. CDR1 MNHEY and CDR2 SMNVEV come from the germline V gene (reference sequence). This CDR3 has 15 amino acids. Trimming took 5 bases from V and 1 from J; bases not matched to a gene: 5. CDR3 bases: TGTGCCAGCAGTCGCCTCGGGGGGTCCTACAATGAGCAGTTCTTC. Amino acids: CASSRLGGSYNEQFF.

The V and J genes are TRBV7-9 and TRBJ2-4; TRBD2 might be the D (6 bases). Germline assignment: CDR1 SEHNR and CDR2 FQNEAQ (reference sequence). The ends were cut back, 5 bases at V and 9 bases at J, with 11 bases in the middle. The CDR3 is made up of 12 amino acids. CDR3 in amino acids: CASSLAGFIQYF. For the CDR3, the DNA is TGTGCCAGCAGCCTCGCGGGATTCATTCAGTACTTC.

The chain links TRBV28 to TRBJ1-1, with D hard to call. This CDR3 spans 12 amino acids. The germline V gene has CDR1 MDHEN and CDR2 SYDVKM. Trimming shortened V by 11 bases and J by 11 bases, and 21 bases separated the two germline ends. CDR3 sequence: CAAGRVGLRAFF. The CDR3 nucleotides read TGTGCCGCAGGTAGAGTTGGGCTCAGGGCTTTCTTT.

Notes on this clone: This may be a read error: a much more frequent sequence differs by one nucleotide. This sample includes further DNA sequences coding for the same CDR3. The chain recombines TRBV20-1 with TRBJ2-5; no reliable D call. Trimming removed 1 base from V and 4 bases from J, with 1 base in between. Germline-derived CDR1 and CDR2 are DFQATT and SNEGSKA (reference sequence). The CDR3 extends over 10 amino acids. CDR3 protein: CSARVETQYF. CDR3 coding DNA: TGCAGTGCTAGAGTAGAGACCCAGTACTTC.

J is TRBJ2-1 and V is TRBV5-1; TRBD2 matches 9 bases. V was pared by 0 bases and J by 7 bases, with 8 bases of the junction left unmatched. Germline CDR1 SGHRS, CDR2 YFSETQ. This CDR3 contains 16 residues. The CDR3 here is CASSLGPAGGGNEQFF. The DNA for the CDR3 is TGCGCCAGCAGCTTGGGCCCAGCGGGAGGTGGGAATGAGCAGTTCTTC.